This entry concerns a single TCR beta chain. The sample originates from a study of T cell changes during pregnancy in multiple sclerosis. V was pared by 1 base and J by 3 bases, with 9 bases between. CDR3 length equals 14 residues. Germline V lookup: CDR1 LGHNA, CDR2 YSLEER. Generated by immunoSEQ multiplex PCR, the TCRdb table keeps only in-frame clones and is missing some. The profile shows about 45,000 clones, roughly 90% of them singletons. This clonotype originated in a female donor with multiple sclerosis, enrolled in a pregnancy study. The sample was CD4+ T cells from peripheral blood mononuclear cells, taken in the third trimester of pregnancy. This sequence joins TRBV4-3 and TRBJ1-2; D gene ambiguous. The CDR3, as DNA: TGCGCCAGCAGCCAAGCTTCGCCGGACTATGGCTACACCTTC. It translates to CASSQASPDYGYTF.